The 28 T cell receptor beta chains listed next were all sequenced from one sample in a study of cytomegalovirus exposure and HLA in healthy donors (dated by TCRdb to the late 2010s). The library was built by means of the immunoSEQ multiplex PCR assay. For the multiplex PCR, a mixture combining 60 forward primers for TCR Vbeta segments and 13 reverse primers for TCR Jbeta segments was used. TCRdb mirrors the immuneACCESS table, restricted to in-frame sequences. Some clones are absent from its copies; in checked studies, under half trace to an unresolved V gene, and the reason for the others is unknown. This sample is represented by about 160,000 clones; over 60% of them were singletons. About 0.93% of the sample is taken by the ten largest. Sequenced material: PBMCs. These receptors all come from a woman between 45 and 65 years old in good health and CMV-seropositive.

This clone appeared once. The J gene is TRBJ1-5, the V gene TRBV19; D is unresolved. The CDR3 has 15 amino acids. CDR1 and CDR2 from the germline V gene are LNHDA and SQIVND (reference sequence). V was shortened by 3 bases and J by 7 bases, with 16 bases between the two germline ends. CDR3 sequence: CASSIKGSGGQPQHF. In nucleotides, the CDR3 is TGTGCCAGTAGTATCAAAGGGTCGGGAGGGCAGCCCCAGCATTTT.

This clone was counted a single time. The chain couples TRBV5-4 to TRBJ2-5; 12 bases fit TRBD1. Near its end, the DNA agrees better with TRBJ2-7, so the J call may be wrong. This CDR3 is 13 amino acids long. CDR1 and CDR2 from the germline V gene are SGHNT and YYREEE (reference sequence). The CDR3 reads CASSWDRGLEQYF. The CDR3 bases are TGTGCCAGCAGCTGGGACAGGGGGCTCGAGCAGTACTTC.

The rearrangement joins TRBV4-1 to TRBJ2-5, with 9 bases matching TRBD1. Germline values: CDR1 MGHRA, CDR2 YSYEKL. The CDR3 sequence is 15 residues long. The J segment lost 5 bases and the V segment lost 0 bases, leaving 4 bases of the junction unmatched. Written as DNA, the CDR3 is TGCGCCAGCAGCCAAGATGGGACAGGGCGGGAGACCCAGTACTTC. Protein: CASSQDGTGRETQYF.

Written as DNA, the CDR3 is TGCAGCGTTGTCCCAGAAGCTTTCTTT. Its protein is CSVVPEAFF. The rearrangement uses TRBV29-1 and TRBJ1-1; D is unclear. From germline, CDR1 is SQVTM and CDR2 ANQGSEA. This CDR3 comprises 9 residues. With 4 bases removed from V and 8 bases from J, the gap between germline ends came to 5 bases.

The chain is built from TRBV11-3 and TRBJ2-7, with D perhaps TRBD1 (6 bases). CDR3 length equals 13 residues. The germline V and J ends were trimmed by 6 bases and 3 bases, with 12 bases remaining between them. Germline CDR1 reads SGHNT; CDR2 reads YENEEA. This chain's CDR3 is CASRPGQSYEQYF. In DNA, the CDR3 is TGTGCCAGCAGACCGGGACAAAGCTACGAGCAGTACTTC.

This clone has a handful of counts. The CDR3 bases are TGCGCCAGCAGCCCTGGACAGGTAGACAATGAGCAGTTCTTC. Amino acid sequence: CASSPGQVDNEQFF. The rearrangement joins TRBV5-1 to TRBJ2-1; 7 nucleotides agree with TRBD1. The ends lost 4 bases at V and 5 bases at J; junction bases unmatched: 6. CDR3 length: 14 amino acids. Germline V lookup: CDR1 SGHRS, CDR2 YFSETQ.

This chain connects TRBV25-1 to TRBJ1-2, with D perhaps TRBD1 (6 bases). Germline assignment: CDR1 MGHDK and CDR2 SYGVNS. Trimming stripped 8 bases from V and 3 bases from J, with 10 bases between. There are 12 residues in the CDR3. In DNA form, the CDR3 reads TGTGCCAGCCAGGGGCCAGACTATGGCTACACCTTC. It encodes CASQGPDYGYTF.

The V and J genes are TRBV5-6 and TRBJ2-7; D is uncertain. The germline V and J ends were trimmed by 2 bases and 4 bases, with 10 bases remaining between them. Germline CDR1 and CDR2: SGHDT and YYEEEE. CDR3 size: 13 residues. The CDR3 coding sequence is TGTGCCAGCAGCTTTATCCTACCATACGAGCAGTACTTC. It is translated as CASSFILPYEQYF. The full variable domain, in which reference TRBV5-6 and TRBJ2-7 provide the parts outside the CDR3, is DAGVTQSPTHLIKTRGQQVTLRCSPKSGHDTVSWYQQALGQGPQFIFQYYEEEERQRGNFPDRFSGHQFPNYSSELNVNALLLGDSALYLCASSFILPYEQYFGPGTRLTVT.

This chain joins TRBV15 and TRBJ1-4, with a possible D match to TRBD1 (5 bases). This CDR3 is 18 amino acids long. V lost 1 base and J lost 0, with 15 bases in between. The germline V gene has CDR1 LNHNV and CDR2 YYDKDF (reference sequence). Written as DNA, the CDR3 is TGTGCCACCAGCAGAGGAGACAGCCCCGCTGCAACTAATGAAAAACTGTTTTTT. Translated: CATSRGDSPAATNEKLFF.

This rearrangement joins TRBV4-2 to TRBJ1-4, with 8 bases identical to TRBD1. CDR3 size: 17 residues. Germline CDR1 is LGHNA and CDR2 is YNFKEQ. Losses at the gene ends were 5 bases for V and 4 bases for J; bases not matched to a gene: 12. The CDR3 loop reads CASSAQQGAVRNEKLFF. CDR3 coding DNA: TGTGCCAGCAGCGCACAGCAGGGGGCCGTCCGTAATGAAAAACTGTTTTTT.

CDR3 sequence (DNA): TGTGCCAGCAGCGCTCGGGGGACTAGCGGGGTCAATGAGCAGTTCTTC. Translation gives CASSARGTSGVNEQFF. V and J are TRBV5-5 and TRBJ2-1; 13 nucleotides agree with TRBD2. The CDR3 loop spans 16 amino acids. The V gene's germline CDR1 is SGHKS and CDR2 YYEKEE (reference sequence). The V segment lost 4 bases and the J segment 6 bases; nucleotides outside the gene matches: 7.

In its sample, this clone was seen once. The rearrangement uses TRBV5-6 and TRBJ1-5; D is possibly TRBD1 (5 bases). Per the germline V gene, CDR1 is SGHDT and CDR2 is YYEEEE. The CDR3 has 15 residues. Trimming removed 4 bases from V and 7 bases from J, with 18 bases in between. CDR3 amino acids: CASSLGWQKGQPQHF. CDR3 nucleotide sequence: TGTGCCAGCAGCCTGGGGTGGCAAAAGGGGCAGCCCCAGCATTTT.

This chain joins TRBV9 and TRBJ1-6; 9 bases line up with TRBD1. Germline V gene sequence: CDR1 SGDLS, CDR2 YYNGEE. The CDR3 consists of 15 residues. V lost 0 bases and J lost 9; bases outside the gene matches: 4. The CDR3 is CASSVGETGGSPLHF. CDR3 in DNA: TGTGCCAGCAGCGTAGGAGAGACAGGGGGTTCACCCCTCCACTTT.

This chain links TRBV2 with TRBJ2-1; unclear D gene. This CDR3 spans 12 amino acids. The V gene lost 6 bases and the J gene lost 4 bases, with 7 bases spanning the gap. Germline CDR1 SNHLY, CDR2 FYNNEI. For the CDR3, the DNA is TGTGCCAGCAGGCCGGGTTACAATGAGCAGTTCTTC. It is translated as CASRPGYNEQFF.

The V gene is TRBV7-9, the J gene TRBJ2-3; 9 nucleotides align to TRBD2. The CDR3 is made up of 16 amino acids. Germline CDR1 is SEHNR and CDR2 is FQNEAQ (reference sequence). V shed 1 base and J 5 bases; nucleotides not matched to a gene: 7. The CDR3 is CASSLGGGSGRDTQYF. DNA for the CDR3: TGTGCCAGCAGCTTAGGCGGCGGTAGCGGGAGAGATACGCAGTATTTT.

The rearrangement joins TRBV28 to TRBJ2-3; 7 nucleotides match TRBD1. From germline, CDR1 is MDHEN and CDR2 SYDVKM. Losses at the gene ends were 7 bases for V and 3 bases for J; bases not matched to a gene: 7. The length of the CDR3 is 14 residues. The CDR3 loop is CASNPDRVTDTQYF. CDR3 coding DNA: TGTGCCAGCAACCCCGACAGGGTGACAGATACGCAGTATTTT.

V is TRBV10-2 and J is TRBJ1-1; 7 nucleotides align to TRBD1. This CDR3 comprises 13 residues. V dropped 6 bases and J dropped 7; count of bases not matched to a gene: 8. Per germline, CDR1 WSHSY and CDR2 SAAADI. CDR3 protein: CASSLTGYGEAFF. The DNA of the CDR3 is TGCGCCAGCAGCCTGACAGGGTATGGTGAAGCTTTCTTT.

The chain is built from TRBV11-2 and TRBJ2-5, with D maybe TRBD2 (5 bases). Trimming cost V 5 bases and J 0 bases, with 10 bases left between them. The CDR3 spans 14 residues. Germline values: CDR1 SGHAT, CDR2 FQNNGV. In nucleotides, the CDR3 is TGTGCCAGCAGCCGGAGGCTGTACCAAGAGACCCAGTACTTC. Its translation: CASSRRLYQETQYF.

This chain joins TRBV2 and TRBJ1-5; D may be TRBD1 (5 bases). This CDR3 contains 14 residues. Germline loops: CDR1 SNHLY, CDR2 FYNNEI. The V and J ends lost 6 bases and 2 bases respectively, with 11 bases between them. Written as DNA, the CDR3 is TGTGCCAGCAGCAGTCAGGGTGGCAATCAGCCCCAGCATTTT. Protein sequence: CASSSQGGNQPQHF.

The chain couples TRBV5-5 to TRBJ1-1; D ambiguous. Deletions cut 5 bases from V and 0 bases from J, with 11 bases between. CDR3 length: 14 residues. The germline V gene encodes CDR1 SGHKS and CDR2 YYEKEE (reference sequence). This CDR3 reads CASSPTELNTEAFF. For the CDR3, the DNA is TGTGCCAGCAGTCCTACAGAGCTGAACACTGAAGCTTTCTTT.

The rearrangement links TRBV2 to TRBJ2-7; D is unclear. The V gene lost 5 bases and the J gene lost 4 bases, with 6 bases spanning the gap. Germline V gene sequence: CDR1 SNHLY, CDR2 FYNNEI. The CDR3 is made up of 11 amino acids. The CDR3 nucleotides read TGTGCCAGCAGTTCCTTATACGAGCAGTACTTC. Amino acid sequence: CASSSLYEQYF.

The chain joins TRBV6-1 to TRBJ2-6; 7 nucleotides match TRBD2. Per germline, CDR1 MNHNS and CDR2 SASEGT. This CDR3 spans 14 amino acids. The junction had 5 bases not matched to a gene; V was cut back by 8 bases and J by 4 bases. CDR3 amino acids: CASVGGDGANVLTF. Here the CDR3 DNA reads TGTGCCAGCGTGGGGGGGGACGGGGCCAACGTCCTGACTTTC.

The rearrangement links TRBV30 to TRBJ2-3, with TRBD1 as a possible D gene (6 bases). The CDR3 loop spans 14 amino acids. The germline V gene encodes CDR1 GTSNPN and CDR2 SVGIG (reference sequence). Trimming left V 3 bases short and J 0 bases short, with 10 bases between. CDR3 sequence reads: CAWRWGHSTDTQYF. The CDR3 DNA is TGTGCCTGGAGATGGGGACATAGCACAGATACGCAGTATTTT.

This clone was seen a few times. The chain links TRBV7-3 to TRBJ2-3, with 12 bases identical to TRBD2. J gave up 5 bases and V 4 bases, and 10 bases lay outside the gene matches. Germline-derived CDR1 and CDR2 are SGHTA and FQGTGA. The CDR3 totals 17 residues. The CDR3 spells CASSSASGRASEDTQYF. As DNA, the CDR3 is TGTGCCAGCAGCTCCGCTAGCGGGAGGGCCTCCGAAGATACGCAGTATTTT.

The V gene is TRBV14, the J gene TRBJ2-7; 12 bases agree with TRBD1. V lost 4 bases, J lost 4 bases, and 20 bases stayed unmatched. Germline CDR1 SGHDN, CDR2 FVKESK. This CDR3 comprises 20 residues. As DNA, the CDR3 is TGTGCCAGCAGCCTAAGTCCCGGGACAGGGGGCGTCGGCCAGAGTTACGAGCAGTACTTC. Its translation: CASSLSPGTGGVGQSYEQYF.

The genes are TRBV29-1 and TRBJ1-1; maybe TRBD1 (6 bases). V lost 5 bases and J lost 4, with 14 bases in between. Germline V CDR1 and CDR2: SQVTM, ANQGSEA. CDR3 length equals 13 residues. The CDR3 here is CSVCLNRATEAFF. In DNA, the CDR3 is TGCAGCGTTTGTCTGAACAGGGCCACTGAAGCTTTCTTT.

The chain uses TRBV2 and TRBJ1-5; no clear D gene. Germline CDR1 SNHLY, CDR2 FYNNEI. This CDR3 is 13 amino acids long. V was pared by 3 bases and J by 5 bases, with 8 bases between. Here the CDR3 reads CASSDQVHQPQHF. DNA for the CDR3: TGTGCCAGCAGTGACCAGGTCCATCAGCCCCAGCATTTT.

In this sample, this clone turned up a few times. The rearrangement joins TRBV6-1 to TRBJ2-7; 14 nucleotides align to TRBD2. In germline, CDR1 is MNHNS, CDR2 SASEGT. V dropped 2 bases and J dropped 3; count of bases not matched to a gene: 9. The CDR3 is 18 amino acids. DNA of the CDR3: TGTGCCAGCAGTGAAAAATTTGGGGGACTAGCGGGAGACTACGAGCAGTACTTC. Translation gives CASSEKFGGLAGDYEQYF.